This T cell receptor (beta chain) comes out of a study of blood T cell repertoires in COVID-19. Study at large: The cDNA or gDNA used as material had been derived from T cells, B-cell-depleted T cells, or PBMCs.

Sequenced by immunoSEQ multiplex PCR; TCRdb stores in-frame clones only, minus some. The sample lists around 500,000 clones, more than 75% occurring once. Trimming cost V 1 base and J 1 base, with 7 bases left between them. The germline CDR1 and CDR2 sequences are LNHNV and YYDKDF (reference sequence). CDR3 length: 14 amino acids. This clone was seen only a few times. Either two negative PCRs, clearance, or symptom resolution qualified Cohort 3 donors as recovered. Material for sequencing was PBMCs or T cells enriched from blood (not recorded which). The gene calls are TRBV15 and TRBJ2-5; D unresolved. The sequence derives from a woman in her thirties or forties who had recovered from COVID-19. CDR3 amino acids: CATSRAGLQETQYF. DNA of the CDR3: TGTGCCACCAGCAGAGCGGGTCTCCAAGAGACCCAGTACTTC. Full variable domain (rest looked up from reference TRBV15 and TRBJ2-5): DAMVIQNPRYQVTQFGKPVTLSCSQTLNHNVMYWYQQKSSQAPKLLFHYYDKDFNNEADTPDNFQSRRPNTSFCFLDIRSPGLGDTAMYLCATSRAGLQETQYFGPGTRLLVL.